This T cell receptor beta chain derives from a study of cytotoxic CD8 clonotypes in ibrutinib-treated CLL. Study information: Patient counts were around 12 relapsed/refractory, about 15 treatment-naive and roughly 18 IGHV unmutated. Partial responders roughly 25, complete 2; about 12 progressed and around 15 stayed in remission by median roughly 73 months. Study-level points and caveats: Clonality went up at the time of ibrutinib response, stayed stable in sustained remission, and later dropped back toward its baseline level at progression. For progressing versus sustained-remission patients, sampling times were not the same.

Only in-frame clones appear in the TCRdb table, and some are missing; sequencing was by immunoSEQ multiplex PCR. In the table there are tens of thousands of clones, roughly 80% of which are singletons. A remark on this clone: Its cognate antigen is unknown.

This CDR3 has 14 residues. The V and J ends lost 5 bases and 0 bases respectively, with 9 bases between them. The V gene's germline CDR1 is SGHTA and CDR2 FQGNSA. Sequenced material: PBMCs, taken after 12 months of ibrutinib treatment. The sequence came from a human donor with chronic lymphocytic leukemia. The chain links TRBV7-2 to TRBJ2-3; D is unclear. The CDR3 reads CASSPQASTDTQYF. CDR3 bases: TGTGCCAGCAGCCCTCAGGCTAGCACAGATACGCAGTATTTT.